This TCR beta chain is from a study of beta chain features in type 1 diabetes. Study-wide points: Type 1 diabetes patients had TCRB CDR3s that were shorter (moderately but significantly so) in all four CD4+ subsets.

The CDR3 spans 14 residues. Germline V gene data show CDR1 as WSHSY and CDR2 as SAAADI. V shed 6 bases and J 0 bases; nucleotides not matched to a gene: 2. CD4+ naive, central memory, regulatory and stem cell-like memory subsets were isolated by sorting on CD45RO/CCR7/CD25/CD127/CD95/CD27. Turning to this clone: Its antigen is not known.

As every portion of the isolated RNA was reverse transcribed, the sequencing read expressed TCRB transcripts. Read counts averaged about 3.57 million for samples of naive, central memory and regulatory T cells. TCRdb's copy holds only in-frame clones and misses some; the assay was immunoSEQ multiplex PCR. Altogether about 250,000 clones are present, around 14% being singletons, with the ten largest covering more than 0.02%. The gene calls are TRBV10-2 and TRBJ1-1; 9 nucleotides match TRBD1. This TCR derives from a woman aged 40 to 49 in good health. Sequencing used naive CD4+ T cells from blood. Written as DNA, the CDR3 is TGCGCCAGCAGGGGACAGGGAGTGAACACTGAAGCTTTCTTT. Its translation: CASRGQGVNTEAFF.